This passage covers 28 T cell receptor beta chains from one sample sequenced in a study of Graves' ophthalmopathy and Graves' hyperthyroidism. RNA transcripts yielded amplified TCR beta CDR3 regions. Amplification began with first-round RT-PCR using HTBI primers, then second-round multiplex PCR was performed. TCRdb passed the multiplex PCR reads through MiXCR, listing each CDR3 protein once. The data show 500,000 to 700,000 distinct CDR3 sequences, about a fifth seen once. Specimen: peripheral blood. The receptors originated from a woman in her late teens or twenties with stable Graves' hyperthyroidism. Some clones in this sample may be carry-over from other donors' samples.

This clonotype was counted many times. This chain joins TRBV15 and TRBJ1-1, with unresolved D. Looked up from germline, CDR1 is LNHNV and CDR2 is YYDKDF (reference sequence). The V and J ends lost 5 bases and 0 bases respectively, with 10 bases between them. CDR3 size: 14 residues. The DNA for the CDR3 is TGTGCCACCAGCCTACTGGACTTGAACACTGAAGCTTTCTTT. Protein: CATSLLDLNTEAFF.

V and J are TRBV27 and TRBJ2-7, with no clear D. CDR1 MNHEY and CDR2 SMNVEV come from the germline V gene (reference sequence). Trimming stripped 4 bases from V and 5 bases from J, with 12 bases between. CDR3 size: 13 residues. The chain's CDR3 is CASSWGGKNEQYF. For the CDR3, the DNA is TGTGCCAGCAGTTGGGGTGGTAAAAACGAGCAGTACTTC.

This CDR3 is CASRPSGTASYEQYF. The CDR3 DNA reads as TGTGCCAGCAGACCCTCCGGGACAGCCTCCTACGAGCAGTACTTC. The gene calls are TRBV28 and TRBJ2-7; 7 positions match TRBD1. Trimming at V came to 6 bases and at J to 0 bases, leaving 8 bases not matched to a gene. Germline V gene lookup returns CDR1 MDHEN and CDR2 SYDVKM. The CDR3 is 15 amino acids.

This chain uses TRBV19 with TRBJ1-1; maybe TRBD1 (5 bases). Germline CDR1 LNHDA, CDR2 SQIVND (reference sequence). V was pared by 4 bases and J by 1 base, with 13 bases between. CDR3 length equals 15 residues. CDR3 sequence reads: CASSKQGRGNTEAFF. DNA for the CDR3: TGTGCCAGTAGTAAGCAGGGACGGGGGAACACTGAAGCTTTCTTT.

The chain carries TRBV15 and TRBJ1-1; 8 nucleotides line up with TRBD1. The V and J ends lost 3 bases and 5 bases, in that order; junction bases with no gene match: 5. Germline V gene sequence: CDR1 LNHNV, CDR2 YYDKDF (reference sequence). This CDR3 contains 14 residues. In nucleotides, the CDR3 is TGTGCCACCAGCAGCCGGACAGGGCCAACTGAAGCTTTCTTT. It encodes CATSSRTGPTEAFF. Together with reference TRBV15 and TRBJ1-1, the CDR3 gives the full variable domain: DAMVIQNPRYQVTQFGKPVTLSCSQTLNHNVMYWYQQKSSQAPKLLFHYYDKDFNNEADTPDNFQSRRPNTSFCFLDIRSPGLGDTAMYLCATSSRTGPTEAFFGQGTRLTVV.

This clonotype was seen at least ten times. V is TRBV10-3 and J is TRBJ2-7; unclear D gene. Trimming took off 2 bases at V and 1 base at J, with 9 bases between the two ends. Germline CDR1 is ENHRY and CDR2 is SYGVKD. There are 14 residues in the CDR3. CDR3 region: CAISEESTSYEQYF. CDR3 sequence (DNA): TGTGCCATCAGTGAGGAGTCAACATCCTACGAGCAGTACTTC.

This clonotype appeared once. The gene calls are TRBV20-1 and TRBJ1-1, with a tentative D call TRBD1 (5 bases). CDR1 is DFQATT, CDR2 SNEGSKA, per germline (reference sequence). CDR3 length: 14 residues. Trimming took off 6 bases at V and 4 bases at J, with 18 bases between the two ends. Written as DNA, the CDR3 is TGCAGTGCCAAAGCGACAGCCCGAGGCACTGAAGCTTTCTTT. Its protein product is CSAKATARGTEAFF.

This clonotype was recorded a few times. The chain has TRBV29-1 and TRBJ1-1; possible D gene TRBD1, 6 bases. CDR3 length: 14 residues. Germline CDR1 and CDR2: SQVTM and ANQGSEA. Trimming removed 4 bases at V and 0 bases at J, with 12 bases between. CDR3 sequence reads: CSVGLGAMNTEAFF. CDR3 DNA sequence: TGCAGCGTTGGATTGGGGGCCATGAACACTGAAGCTTTCTTT.

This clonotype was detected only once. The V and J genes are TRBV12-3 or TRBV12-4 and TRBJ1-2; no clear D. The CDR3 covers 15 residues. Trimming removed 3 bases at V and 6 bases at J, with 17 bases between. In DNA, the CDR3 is TGTGCCAGCAGTTTGACGGCCGCCGGTCGGGATGGCTACACCTTC. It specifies CASSLTAAGRDGYTF.

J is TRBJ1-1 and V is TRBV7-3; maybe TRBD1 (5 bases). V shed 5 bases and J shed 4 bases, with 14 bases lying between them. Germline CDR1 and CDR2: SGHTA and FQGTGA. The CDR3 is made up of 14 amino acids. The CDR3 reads CASSMEPGRTEAFF. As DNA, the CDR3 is TGTGCCAGCAGCATGGAACCGGGACGCACTGAAGCTTTCTTT.

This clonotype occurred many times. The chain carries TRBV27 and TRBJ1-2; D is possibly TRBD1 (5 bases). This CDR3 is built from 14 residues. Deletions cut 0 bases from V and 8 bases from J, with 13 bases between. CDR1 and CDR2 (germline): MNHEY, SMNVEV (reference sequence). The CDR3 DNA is TGTGCCAGCAGTTTATCTCCAGGGTATGGGGGCTACACCTTC. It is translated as CASSLSPGYGGYTF.

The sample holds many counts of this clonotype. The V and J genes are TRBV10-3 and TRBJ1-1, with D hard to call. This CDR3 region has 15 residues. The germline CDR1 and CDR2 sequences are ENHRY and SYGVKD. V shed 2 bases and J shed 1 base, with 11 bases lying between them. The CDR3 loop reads CAISEERGANTEAFF. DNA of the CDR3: TGTGCCATCAGTGAGGAGCGGGGAGCGAACACTGAAGCTTTCTTT.

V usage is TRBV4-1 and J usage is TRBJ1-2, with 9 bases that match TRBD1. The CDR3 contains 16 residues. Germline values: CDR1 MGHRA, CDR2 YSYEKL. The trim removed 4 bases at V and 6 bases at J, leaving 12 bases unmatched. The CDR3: CASSRLPSGTGNGYTF. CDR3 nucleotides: TGCGCCAGCAGCCGCCTACCTTCCGGGACAGGGAATGGCTACACCTTC.

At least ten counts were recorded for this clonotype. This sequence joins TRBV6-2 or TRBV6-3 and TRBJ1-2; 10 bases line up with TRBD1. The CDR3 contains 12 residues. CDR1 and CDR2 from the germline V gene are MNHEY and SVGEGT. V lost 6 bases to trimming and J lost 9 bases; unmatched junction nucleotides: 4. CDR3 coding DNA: TGTGCCAGCAGCCAGGGACAGGGGAGCTACACCTTC. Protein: CASSQGQGSYTF.

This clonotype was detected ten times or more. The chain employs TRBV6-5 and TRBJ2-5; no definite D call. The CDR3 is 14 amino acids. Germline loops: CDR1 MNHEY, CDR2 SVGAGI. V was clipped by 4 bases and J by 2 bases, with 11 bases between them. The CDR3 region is CASSSWTEQETQYF. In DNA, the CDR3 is TGTGCCAGCAGTTCTTGGACGGAACAAGAGACCCAGTACTTC.

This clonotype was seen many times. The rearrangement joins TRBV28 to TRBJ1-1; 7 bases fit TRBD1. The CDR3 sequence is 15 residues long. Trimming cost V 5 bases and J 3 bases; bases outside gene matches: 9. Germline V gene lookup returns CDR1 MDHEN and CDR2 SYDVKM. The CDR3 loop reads CASSDPQGRYTEAFF. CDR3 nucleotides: TGTGCCAGCAGTGACCCACAGGGGAGGTACACTGAAGCTTTCTTT.

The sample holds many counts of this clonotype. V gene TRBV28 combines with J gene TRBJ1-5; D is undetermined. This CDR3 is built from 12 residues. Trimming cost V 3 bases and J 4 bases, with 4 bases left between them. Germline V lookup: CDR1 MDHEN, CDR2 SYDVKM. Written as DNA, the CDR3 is TGTGCCAGCAGTTTGTATAATCAGCCCCAGCATTTT. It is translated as CASSLYNQPQHF.

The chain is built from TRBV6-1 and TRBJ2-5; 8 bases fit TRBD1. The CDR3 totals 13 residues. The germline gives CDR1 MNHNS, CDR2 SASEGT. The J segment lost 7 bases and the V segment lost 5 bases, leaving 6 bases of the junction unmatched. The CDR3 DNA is TGTGCCAGCAGTCTCCAGGGGGCTTGGACCCAGTACTTC. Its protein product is CASSLQGAWTQYF.

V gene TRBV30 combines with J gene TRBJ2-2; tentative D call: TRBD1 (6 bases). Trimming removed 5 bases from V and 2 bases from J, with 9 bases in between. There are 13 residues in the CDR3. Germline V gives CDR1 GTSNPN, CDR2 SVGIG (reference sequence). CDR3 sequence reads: CAWAGTNTGELFF. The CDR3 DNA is TGTGCCTGGGCCGGGACAAACACCGGGGAGCTGTTTTTT.

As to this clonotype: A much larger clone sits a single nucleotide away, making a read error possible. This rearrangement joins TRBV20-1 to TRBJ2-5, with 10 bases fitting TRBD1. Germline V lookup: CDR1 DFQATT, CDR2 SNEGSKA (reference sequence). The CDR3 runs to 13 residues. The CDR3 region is CSALGQGVETQDF. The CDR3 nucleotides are TGCAGTGCACTCGGACAGGGGGTAGAGACCCAGGACTTC.

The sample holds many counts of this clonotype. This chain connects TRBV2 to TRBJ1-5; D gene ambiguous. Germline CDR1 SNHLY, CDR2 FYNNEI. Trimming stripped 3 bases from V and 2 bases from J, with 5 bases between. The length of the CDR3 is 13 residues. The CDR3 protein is CASSDGRNQPQHF. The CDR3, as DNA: TGTGCCAGCAGTGATGGTCGCAATCAGCCCCAGCATTTT.

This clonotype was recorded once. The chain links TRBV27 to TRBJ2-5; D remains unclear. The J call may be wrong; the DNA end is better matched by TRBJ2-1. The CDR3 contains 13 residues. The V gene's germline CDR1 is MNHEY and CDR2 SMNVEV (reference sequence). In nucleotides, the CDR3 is TGTGCCAGCAGTTTAGTCTCCCTTCAAGAGCAGTTCTTC. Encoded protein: CASSLVSLQEQFF.

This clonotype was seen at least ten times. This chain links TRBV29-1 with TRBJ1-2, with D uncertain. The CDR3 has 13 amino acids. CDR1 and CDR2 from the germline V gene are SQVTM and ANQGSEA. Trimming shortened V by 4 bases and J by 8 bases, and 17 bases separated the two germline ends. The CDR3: CSVVVGNEMGYTF. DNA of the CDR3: TGCAGCGTTGTGGTGGGCAACGAGATGGGCTACACCTTC.

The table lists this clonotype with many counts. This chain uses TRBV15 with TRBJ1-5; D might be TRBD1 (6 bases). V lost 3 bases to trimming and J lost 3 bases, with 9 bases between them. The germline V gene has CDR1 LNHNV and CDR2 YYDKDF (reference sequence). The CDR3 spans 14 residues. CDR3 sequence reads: CATSSGQNNQPQHF. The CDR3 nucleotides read TGTGCCACCAGCAGTGGACAGAACAATCAGCCCCAGCATTTT.

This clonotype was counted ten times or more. The CDR3 nucleotides are TGCAGTGCTTCCGGGACAGGGGGTTCCGGGGAGCTGTTTTTT. Its translation is CSASGTGGSGELFF. The chain is built from TRBV20-1 and TRBJ2-2, with TRBD1 matching 11 bases. The CDR3 consists of 14 residues. Losses at the gene ends were 5 bases for V and 6 bases for J; bases not matched to a gene: 5. Per germline, CDR1 DFQATT and CDR2 SNEGSKA (reference sequence).

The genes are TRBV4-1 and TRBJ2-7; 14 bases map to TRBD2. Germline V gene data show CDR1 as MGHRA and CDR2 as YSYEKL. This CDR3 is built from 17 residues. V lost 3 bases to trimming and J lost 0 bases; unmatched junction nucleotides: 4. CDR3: CASSHGLAGGLSYEQYF. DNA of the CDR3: TGCGCCAGCAGCCACGGACTAGCGGGAGGTCTCTCCTACGAGCAGTACTTC.

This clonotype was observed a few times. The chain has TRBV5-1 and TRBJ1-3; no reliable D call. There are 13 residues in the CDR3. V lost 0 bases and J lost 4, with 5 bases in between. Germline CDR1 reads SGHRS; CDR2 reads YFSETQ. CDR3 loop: CASSLGRGNTIYF. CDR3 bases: TGCGCCAGCAGCTTGGGACGGGGAAACACCATATATTTT.

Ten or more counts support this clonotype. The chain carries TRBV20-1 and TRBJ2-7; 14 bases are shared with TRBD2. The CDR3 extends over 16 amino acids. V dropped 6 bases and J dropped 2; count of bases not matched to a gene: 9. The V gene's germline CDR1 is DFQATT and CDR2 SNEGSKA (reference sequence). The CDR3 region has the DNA TGCAGTGCCCAGGGACTAGCGGGAGTTAGAGCCTACGAGCAGTACTTC. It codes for CSAQGLAGVRAYEQYF.